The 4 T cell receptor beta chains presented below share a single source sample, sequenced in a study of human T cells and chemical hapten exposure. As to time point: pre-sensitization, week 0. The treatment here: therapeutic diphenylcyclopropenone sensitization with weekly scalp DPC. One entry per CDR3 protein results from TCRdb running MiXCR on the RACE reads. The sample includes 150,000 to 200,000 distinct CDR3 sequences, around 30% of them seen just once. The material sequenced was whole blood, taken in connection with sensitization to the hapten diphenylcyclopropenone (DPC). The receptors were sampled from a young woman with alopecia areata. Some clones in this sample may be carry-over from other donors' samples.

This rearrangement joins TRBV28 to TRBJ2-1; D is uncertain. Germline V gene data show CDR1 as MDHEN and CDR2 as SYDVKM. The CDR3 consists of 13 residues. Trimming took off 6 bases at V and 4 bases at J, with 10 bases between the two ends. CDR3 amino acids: CASSIGLYNEQFF. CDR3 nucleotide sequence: TGTGCCAGCAGCATCGGGCTTTACAATGAGCAGTTCTTC.

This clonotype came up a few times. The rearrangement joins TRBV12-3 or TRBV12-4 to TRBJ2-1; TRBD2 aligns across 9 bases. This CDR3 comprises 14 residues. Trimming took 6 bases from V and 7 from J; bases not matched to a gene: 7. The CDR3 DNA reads TGTGCCAGCAGCAGTCTAGCGGGACGGAATGAGCAGTTCTTC. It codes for CASSSLAGRNEQFF.

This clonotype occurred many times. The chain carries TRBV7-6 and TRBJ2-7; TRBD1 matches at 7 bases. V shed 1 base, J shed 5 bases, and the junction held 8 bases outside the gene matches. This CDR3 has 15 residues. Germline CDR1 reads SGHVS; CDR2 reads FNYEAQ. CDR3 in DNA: TGTGCCAGCAGCTTAGGTCCCGACAGGGTGGACGAGCAGTACTTC. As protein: CASSLGPDRVDEQYF.

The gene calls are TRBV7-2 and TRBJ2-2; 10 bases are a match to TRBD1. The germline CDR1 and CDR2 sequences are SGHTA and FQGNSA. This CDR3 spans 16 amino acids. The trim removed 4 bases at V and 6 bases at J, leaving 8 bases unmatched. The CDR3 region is CASSSPPGQGPGELFF. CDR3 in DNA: TGTGCCAGCAGCTCCCCCCCGGGACAGGGGCCCGGGGAGCTGTTTTTT.